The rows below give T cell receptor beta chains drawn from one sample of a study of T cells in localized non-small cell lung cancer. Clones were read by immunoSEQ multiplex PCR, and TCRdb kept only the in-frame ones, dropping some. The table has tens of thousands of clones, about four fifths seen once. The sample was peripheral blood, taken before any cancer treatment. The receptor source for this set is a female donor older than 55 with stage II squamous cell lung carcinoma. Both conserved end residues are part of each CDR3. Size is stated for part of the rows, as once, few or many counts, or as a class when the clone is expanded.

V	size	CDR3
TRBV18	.	CASSPRIVLGGQGYEQYF
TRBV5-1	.	CASRDPGGGGYTF
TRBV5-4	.	CASSSPAGEETQYF
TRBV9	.	CASSVRDKAYEQYF
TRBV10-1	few	CPSRPTPTEAFF
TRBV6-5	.	CASSYRGYEQYF
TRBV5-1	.	CASSRWSGGIPDTQYF
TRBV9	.	CASSVNTGELFF
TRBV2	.	CASSQVTNYGYTF
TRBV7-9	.	CASSLSRGRFYEQYF
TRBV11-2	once	CASSLSGVGEQYF
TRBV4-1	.	CASSQDPTLAVKGQYF
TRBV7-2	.	CASSSRTSGGRNEQFF
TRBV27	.	CASSFMTGRSYNEQFF
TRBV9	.	CASSALGEGLTSGYTF